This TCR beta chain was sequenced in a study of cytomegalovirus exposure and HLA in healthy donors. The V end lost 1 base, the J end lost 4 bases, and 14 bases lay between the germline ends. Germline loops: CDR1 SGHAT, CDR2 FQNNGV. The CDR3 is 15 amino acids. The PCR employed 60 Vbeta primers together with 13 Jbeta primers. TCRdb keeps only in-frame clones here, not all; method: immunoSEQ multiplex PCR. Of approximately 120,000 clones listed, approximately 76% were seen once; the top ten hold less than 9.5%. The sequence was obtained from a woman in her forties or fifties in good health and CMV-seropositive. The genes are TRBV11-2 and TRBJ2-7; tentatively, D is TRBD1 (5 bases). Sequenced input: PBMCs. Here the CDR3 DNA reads TGTGCCAGCAGCTTAGGTGGTTGGGGCGCGTACGAGCAGTACTTC. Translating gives CASSLGGWGAYEQYF.